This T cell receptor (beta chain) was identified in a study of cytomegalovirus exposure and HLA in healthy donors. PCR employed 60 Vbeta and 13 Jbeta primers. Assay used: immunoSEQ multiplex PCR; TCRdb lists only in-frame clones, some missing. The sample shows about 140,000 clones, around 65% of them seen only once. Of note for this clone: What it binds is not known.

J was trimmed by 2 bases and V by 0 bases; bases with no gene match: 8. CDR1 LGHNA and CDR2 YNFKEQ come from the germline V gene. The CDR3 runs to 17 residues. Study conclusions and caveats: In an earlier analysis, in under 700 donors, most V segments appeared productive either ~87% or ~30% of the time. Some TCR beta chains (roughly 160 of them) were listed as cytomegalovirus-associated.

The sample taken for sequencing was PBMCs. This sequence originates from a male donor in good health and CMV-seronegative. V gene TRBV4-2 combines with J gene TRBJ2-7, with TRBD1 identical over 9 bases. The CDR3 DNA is TGTGCCAGCAGCCAAGATCGGAGTGGGACAGGGACCTACGAGCAGTACTTC. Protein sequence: CASSQDRSGTGTYEQYF.